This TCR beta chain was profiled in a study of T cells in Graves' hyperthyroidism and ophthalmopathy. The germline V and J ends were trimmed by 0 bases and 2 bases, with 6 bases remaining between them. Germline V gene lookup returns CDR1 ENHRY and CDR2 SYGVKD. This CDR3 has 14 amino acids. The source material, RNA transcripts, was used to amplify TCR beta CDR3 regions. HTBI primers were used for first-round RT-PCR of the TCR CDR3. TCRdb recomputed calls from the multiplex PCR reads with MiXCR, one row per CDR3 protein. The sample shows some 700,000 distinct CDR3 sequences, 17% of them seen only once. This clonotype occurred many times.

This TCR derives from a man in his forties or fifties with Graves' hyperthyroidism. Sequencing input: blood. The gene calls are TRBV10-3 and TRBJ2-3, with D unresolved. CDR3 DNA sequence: TGTGCCATCAGTGAGTCTGGTACCACAGATACGCAGTATTTT. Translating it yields CAISESGTTDTQYF.